This paragraph covers one TCR beta chain sequence. In TCRdb, the RT-PCR reads were re-called with MiXCR into one record per CDR3 protein. The sample shows about 680,000 distinct CDR3 sequences, 12% to 15% of them seen only once. The TCR originated in a female donor in good health, serving as a healthy control. Specimen: memory CD4+ T cells from blood.

CDR3 loop: CASSWLQAGTEAFF. The DNA of the CDR3 is TGTGCCAGCAGTTGGCTACAAGCAGGCACTGAAGCTTTCTTT. The rearrangement links TRBV12-3 or TRBV12-4 to TRBJ1-1; D gene unclear. The CDR3 covers 14 residues. Trimming took off 4 bases at V and 4 bases at J, with 13 bases between the two ends.